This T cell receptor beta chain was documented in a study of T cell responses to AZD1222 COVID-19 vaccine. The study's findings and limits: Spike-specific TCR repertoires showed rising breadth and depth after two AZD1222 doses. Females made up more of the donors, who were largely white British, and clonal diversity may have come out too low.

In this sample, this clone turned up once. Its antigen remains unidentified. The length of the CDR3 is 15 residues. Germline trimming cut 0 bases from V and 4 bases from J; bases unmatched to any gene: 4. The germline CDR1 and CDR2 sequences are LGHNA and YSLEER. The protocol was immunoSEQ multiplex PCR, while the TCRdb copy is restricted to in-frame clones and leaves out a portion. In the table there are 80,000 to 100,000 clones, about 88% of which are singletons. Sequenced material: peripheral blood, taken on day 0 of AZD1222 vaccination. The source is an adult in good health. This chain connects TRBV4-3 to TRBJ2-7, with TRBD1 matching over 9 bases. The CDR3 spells CASSQEGQGRYEQYF. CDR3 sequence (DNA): TGCGCCAGCAGCCAAGAGGGACAGGGTAGATACGAGCAGTACTTC.